This is a list of T cell receptor beta chains from one sample in a study of blood T cell repertoires in COVID-19. TCRdb's copy holds only in-frame clones and misses some; the assay was immunoSEQ multiplex PCR. The profile covers hundreds of thousands of clones, with 88% appearing a single time and roughly 6% taken by the ten largest. Sequenced sample: peripheral blood. All receptors derive from a woman in her twenties or thirties with COVID-19, enrolled during active disease. Each CDR3 is given with its conserved first and last residue. A D gene is named only where the DNA matches it firmly. Not every row has a clone size; where given, it reads once, few, many or a size class.

CDR3aa	CDR3nt	abundance	d_gene	j_gene	v_gene
CASSPWGPTYEQYF	TGTGCCAGCAGTCCTTGGGGGCCTACCTACGAGCAGTACTTC	.	.	TRBJ2-7	TRBV27
CASTPPGPTDTQYF	TGTGCCAGCACCCCCCCTGGGCCCACAGATACGCAGTATTTT	.	.	TRBJ2-3	TRBV5-4
CASKFTGGADGYTF	TGTGCCAGCAAATTTACAGGGGGCGCAGATGGCTACACCTTC	.	TRBD1	TRBJ1-2	TRBV6-5
CASKDRDVPEQYF	TGTGCCTCCAAGGACAGGGACGTTCCCGAGCAGTACTTC	.	TRBD1	TRBJ2-7	TRBV27
CASSDRQGARGYTF	TGTGCCAGCAGTGATCGGCAGGGGGCCCGGGGCTACACCTTC	.	TRBD1	TRBJ1-2	TRBV2
CASSVGASGTDTQYF	TGTGCCAGCAGCGTAGGTGCTAGCGGCACAGATACGCAGTATTTT	few	.	TRBJ2-3	TRBV9
CASSKRGRGTSEFF	TGTGCCAGCAGCAAAAGGGGGAGAGGGACTAGCGAGTTCTTC	.	.	TRBJ2-1	TRBV21-1
CASSQRAYNSPLHF	TGTGCCAGCAGCCAACGGGCCTATAATTCACCCCTCCACTTT	.	.	TRBJ1-6	TRBV3-1/TRBV3-2
CSASPSLSAFF	TGCAGTGCTAGTCCTTCCCTGAGCGCTTTCTTT	.	.	TRBJ1-1	TRBV20-1
CASSGGVAGRGETQYF	TGTGCCAGCAGTGGTGGTGTAGCGGGAAGGGGAGAGACCCAGTACTTC	.	TRBD2	TRBJ2-5	TRBV11-2
CASRRQDYSPLHF	TGTGCCAGCCGGAGACAGGATTATTCACCCCTCCACTTT	.	.	TRBJ1-6	TRBV6-5
CASSRIVLAGVVDEQFF	TGTGCCAGCAGCAGGATAGTACTAGCGGGAGTAGTAGATGAGCAGTTCTTC	.	TRBD2	TRBJ2-1	TRBV11-3
CASSQYTAGAAGELFF	TGTGCCAGCAGCCAATATACAGCGGGGGCCGCCGGGGAGCTGTTTTTT	once	TRBD2	TRBJ2-2	TRBV16
CASSPTTGALNSPLHF	TGTGCCAGCAGTCCGACTACAGGGGCTCTAAATTCACCCCTCCACTTT	few	TRBD1	TRBJ1-6	TRBV27
CASKMGAVRTEAFF	TGTGCCAGCAAGATGGGGGCAGTGCGTACTGAAGCTTTCTTT	.	.	TRBJ1-1	TRBV2